A selection of T cell receptor beta chains follows, all from one sample in a study of T-cell memory formation after mild COVID-19. TCRdb passed the 5' RACE reads through MiXCR, listing each CDR3 protein once. Among fewer than 200,000 distinct CDR3 sequences listed, 18% were seen once. Sequenced material: PBMCs or a T cell subset sorted from them (not recorded which). All receptors derive from a man aged 18 to 29 who had mild COVID-19 (a few samples of this study predate the infection). Cell type and time point are not known. The CDR3 runs from the conserved cysteine through the conserved F or W. Fields, in order: clone size, D gene, V gene, J gene, CDR3 DNA, CDR3 protein. The D gene is left open where the match is weak. Not all rows give a size; the values are once, few, many and, for expanded clones, a class.

abundance: -; d_gene: -; v_gene: TRBV24-1; j_gene: TRBJ1-1; CDR3nt: TGTGCCACCAGTGACCCGGGAACTGAAGCTTTCTTT; CDR3aa: CATSDPGTEAFF
abundance: -; d_gene: TRBD2; v_gene: TRBV5-1; j_gene: TRBJ2-3; CDR3nt: TGCGCCAGCAGCTTGGCCCGAGCGGGGGGCACAGATACGCAGTATTTT; CDR3aa: CASSLARAGGTDTQYF
abundance: few; d_gene: -; v_gene: TRBV6-6; j_gene: TRBJ1-1; CDR3nt: TGTGCCAGCAGTTACTCTGGGGACAAGGAAGCTTTCTTT; CDR3aa: CASSYSGDKEAFF
abundance: few; d_gene: -; v_gene: TRBV6-2/TRBV6-3; j_gene: TRBJ2-6; CDR3nt: TGTACGGTGCGCGGATCTGGGGCCAACGTCCTGACTTTC; CDR3aa: CTVRGSGANVLTF
abundance: few; d_gene: TRBD1; v_gene: TRBV20-1; j_gene: TRBJ1-5; CDR3nt: TGCAGTGCCAAGAACAGGGGGCAGAGTCAGCCCCAGCATTTT; CDR3aa: CSAKNRGQSQPQHF
abundance: -; d_gene: -; v_gene: TRBV2; j_gene: TRBJ2-5; CDR3nt: TGTGCCAGCAGTGGATGGGAGACCCAGTACTTC; CDR3aa: CASSGWETQYF
abundance: many; d_gene: TRBD1; v_gene: TRBV5-1; j_gene: TRBJ1-2; CDR3nt: TGCGCCAGCAGCCCCGAGGGGGCAATAGCTAACTATGGCTACACCTTC; CDR3aa: CASSPEGAIANYGYTF
abundance: -; d_gene: TRBD2; v_gene: TRBV7-2; j_gene: TRBJ2-5; CDR3nt: TGTGCCAGCAGCTTTAGCGGGGGGGCTGGGGAGACCCAGTACTTC; CDR3aa: CASSFSGGAGETQYF
abundance: few; d_gene: -; v_gene: TRBV20-1; j_gene: TRBJ1-1; CDR3nt: TGCAGTGGTAGAGGCGGCCCTATGAACACTGAAGCTTTCTTT; CDR3aa: CSGRGGPMNTEAFF
abundance: few; d_gene: -; v_gene: TRBV21-1; j_gene: TRBJ1-3; CDR3nt: TGTGCCAGCAGCAAAGAAGACAGCTTGTTTTCTGGAAACACCATATATTTT; CDR3aa: CASSKEDSLFSGNTIYF
abundance: -; d_gene: -; v_gene: TRBV12-3/TRBV12-4; j_gene: TRBJ2-1; CDR3nt: TGTGCCAGCAGTTTAAGCCTCGAGGGAGTGCAGTTCTTC; CDR3aa: CASSLSLEGVQFF
abundance: few; d_gene: -; v_gene: TRBV5-1; j_gene: TRBJ2-1; CDR3nt: TGCGCCAGCAAAGGTGAGCTGGGGGGCCGCGAGTTCTTC; CDR3aa: CASKGELGGREFF
abundance: -; d_gene: TRBD2; v_gene: TRBV5-1; j_gene: TRBJ2-3; CDR3nt: TGCGCCAGCAGCTTCATAGCGGGGGGAACCGATACGCAGTATTTT; CDR3aa: CASSFIAGGTDTQYF
abundance: -; d_gene: -; v_gene: TRBV11-1; j_gene: TRBJ1-2; CDR3nt: TGTGCCAGCAGCTCCTACGAATATGGCTACACCTTC; CDR3aa: CASSSYEYGYTF
abundance: -; d_gene: -; v_gene: TRBV5-1; j_gene: TRBJ1-1; CDR3nt: TGCGCCAGCAGCTTGGGACCGAGGAACACTGAAGCTTTCTTT; CDR3aa: CASSLGPRNTEAFF
abundance: -; d_gene: TRBD2; v_gene: TRBV20-1; j_gene: TRBJ2-5; CDR3nt: TGCAGTGCCCGCACTAGCGGATCTACGGAGACCCAGTACTTC; CDR3aa: CSARTSGSTETQYF
abundance: -; d_gene: -; v_gene: TRBV6-2/TRBV6-3; j_gene: TRBJ2-4; CDR3nt: TGTGCCAGCACCTCCCTAGCCAAAAACATTCAGTACTTC; CDR3aa: CASTSLAKNIQYF
abundance: many; d_gene: TRBD2; v_gene: TRBV7-8; j_gene: TRBJ2-5; CDR3nt: TGTGCCAGCAGCCGCCCGACTAGCGGGGTGGAGACCCAGTACTTC; CDR3aa: CASSRPTSGVETQYF
abundance: -; d_gene: -; v_gene: TRBV5-5; j_gene: TRBJ2-5; CDR3nt: TGTGCCAGCAGTTCCCCAGGGAAAGAGACCCAGTACTTC; CDR3aa: CASSSPGKETQYF
abundance: -; d_gene: -; v_gene: TRBV5-5; j_gene: TRBJ1-5; CDR3nt: TGTGCCAGCAGCAACCGGGACCTCGGACAGCCCCAGCATTTT; CDR3aa: CASSNRDLGQPQHF
abundance: many; d_gene: -; v_gene: TRBV7-2; j_gene: TRBJ2-5; CDR3nt: TGTGCCAGCAGCCCCCGTGTAGGGGGCCAAGAGACCCAGTACTTC; CDR3aa: CASSPRVGGQETQYF
abundance: few; d_gene: TRBD1; v_gene: TRBV5-1; j_gene: TRBJ1-2; CDR3nt: TGCGCCAGCAGCGGAGGACAGGGGGCTTATGGCTACACCTTC; CDR3aa: CASSGGQGAYGYTF
abundance: -; d_gene: -; v_gene: TRBV20-1; j_gene: TRBJ1-1; CDR3nt: TGCAGTGCTAGAGCCCAGGGGATTGCTGAAGCTTTCTTT; CDR3aa: CSARAQGIAEAFF
abundance: few; d_gene: TRBD1; v_gene: TRBV25-1; j_gene: TRBJ1-5; CDR3nt: TGTGCCAGCAGTGAATCAAGGACAGGGTGGAATCAGCCCCAGCATTTT; CDR3aa: CASSESRTGWNQPQHF
abundance: -; d_gene: TRBD1; v_gene: TRBV5-1; j_gene: TRBJ1-4; CDR3nt: TGCGCCAGCAGCTGGGGGACAGCCCTTGCAACTAATGAAAAACTGTTTTTT; CDR3aa: CASSWGTALATNEKLFF
abundance: many; d_gene: TRBD1; v_gene: TRBV5-1; j_gene: TRBJ2-3; CDR3nt: TGCGCCAGCAGGCGCCGAACAGGGGATGCAGATACGCAGTATTTT; CDR3aa: CASRRRTGDADTQYF
abundance: -; d_gene: -; v_gene: TRBV20-1; j_gene: TRBJ1-1; CDR3nt: TGCAGTGCTAAGGCCGGGGGAAACACTGAAGCTTTCTTT; CDR3aa: CSAKAGGNTEAFF
abundance: few; d_gene: -; v_gene: TRBV18; j_gene: TRBJ2-4; CDR3nt: TGTGCCAGCTCACTATCACAGGGGGGGACCAAAAACATTCAGTACTTC; CDR3aa: CASSLSQGGTKNIQYF
abundance: -; d_gene: -; v_gene: TRBV28; j_gene: TRBJ2-2; CDR3nt: TGTGCCAGCACGTCCAGGGGGGGGAACACCGGGGAGCTGTTTTTT; CDR3aa: CASTSRGGNTGELFF
abundance: few; d_gene: TRBD2; v_gene: TRBV20-1; j_gene: TRBJ2-7; CDR3nt: TGCAGTGCTAGCACCGGGAGCGGGGGGGAGATCTACGAGCAGTACTTC; CDR3aa: CSASTGSGGEIYEQYF
abundance: few; d_gene: -; v_gene: TRBV12-3/TRBV12-4; j_gene: TRBJ1-1; CDR3nt: TGTGCCAGCAGTATGTCGCTGGGGAACACTGAAGCTTTCTTT; CDR3aa: CASSMSLGNTEAFF
abundance: -; d_gene: -; v_gene: TRBV13; j_gene: TRBJ1-1; CDR3nt: TGTGCCAGCAGCTCGGGGTGGGCGGACACTGAAGCTTTCTTT; CDR3aa: CASSSGWADTEAFF
abundance: few; d_gene: TRBD2; v_gene: TRBV11-3; j_gene: TRBJ2-3; CDR3nt: TGTGCCAGCAGCCCCGCAGCGCGGGGGGCAGGGACAGATACGCAGTATTTT; CDR3aa: CASSPAARGAGTDTQYF
abundance: -; d_gene: -; v_gene: TRBV2; j_gene: TRBJ2-3; CDR3nt: TGTGCCAGCTCCCCCGACGGGGGAGTCACAGATACGCAGTATTTT; CDR3aa: CASSPDGGVTDTQYF
abundance: many; d_gene: -; v_gene: TRBV20-1; j_gene: TRBJ2-3; CDR3nt: TGCAGTGCTAGAGATTCCACTAGCACAGATACGCAGTATTTT; CDR3aa: CSARDSTSTDTQYF
abundance: -; d_gene: TRBD1; v_gene: TRBV18; j_gene: TRBJ2-1; CDR3nt: TGTGCCAGCTCACCTCCAGGGGGAAACAATGAGCAGTTCTTC; CDR3aa: CASSPPGGNNEQFF
abundance: few; d_gene: -; v_gene: TRBV27; j_gene: TRBJ1-2; CDR3nt: TGTGCCAGCAGCCCGACGGGGGCGGTTCACTATGGCTACACCTTC; CDR3aa: CASSPTGAVHYGYTF
abundance: -; d_gene: TRBD1; v_gene: TRBV5-1; j_gene: TRBJ1-5; CDR3nt: TGCGCCAGCAGCGCCGGGACAGGGTCTAGTCAGCCCCAGCATTTT; CDR3aa: CASSAGTGSSQPQHF
abundance: -; d_gene: -; v_gene: TRBV5-5; j_gene: TRBJ1-2; CDR3nt: TGTGCCAGCAGCTTGGGGGGTTCTAACTATGGCTACACCTTC; CDR3aa: CASSLGGSNYGYTF
abundance: -; d_gene: -; v_gene: TRBV7-9; j_gene: TRBJ2-5; CDR3nt: TGTGCCAGCAGCTTTGCGGCTGGCCAAGAGACCCAGTACTTC; CDR3aa: CASSFAAGQETQYF
abundance: once; d_gene: TRBD2; v_gene: TRBV14; j_gene: TRBJ2-3; CDR3nt: TGTGCCAGCAGCCAGAAGCGGGGGCGGCCCTATACGCAGTATTTT; CDR3aa: CASSQKRGRPYTQYF
abundance: few; d_gene: -; v_gene: TRBV28; j_gene: TRBJ2-5; CDR3nt: TGTGCCAGCAGAACCCTCAAGACCCAGTACTTC; CDR3aa: CASRTLKTQYF
abundance: -; d_gene: TRBD2; v_gene: TRBV4-2; j_gene: TRBJ2-3; CDR3nt: TGTGCCAGCAGCCAAGTGACTAGCAGCCCTAGCACAGATACGCAGTATTTT; CDR3aa: CASSQVTSSPSTDTQYF
abundance: -; d_gene: -; v_gene: TRBV27; j_gene: TRBJ2-4; CDR3nt: TGTGCCAGCAGTTCTCTAGGGACAGCGGGGAGTTACATTCAGTACTTC; CDR3aa: CASSSLGTAGSYIQYF
abundance: few; d_gene: TRBD1; v_gene: TRBV9; j_gene: TRBJ1-1; CDR3nt: TGTGCCAGCAGCGTAGTGTCCGGGACAGGGGTGGGCACTGAAGCTTTCTTT; CDR3aa: CASSVVSGTGVGTEAFF
abundance: -; d_gene: -; v_gene: TRBV7-6; j_gene: TRBJ2-3; CDR3nt: TGTGCCAGCAGCTCCCCCCCGGGGGTTAGCACAGATACGCAGTATTTT; CDR3aa: CASSSPPGVSTDTQYF
abundance: few; d_gene: -; v_gene: TRBV28; j_gene: TRBJ1-5; CDR3nt: TGTGCCAGCATGTCGCAGGGGAGGCAGCCCCAGCATTTT; CDR3aa: CASMSQGRQPQHF
abundance: -; d_gene: TRBD1; v_gene: TRBV10-3; j_gene: TRBJ2-4; CDR3nt: TGTGCCTCCCAGACAGGGGAGGCCAACATTCAGTACTTC; CDR3aa: CASQTGEANIQYF
abundance: few; d_gene: TRBD2; v_gene: TRBV4-2; j_gene: TRBJ2-1; CDR3nt: TGTGCCAGCAGCCAAGTTTCTAGCGGGGATTGGGAGCAGTTCTTC; CDR3aa: CASSQVSSGDWEQFF
abundance: -; d_gene: TRBD1; v_gene: TRBV5-1; j_gene: TRBJ2-3; CDR3nt: TGCGCCAGCAGCTCACAGGGGTTCACAGATACGCAGTATTTT; CDR3aa: CASSSQGFTDTQYF
abundance: -; d_gene: TRBD1; v_gene: TRBV4-2; j_gene: TRBJ2-1; CDR3nt: TGTGCCAGCAGCCCCGGGACAGGGGACGGTGAGCAGTTCTTC; CDR3aa: CASSPGTGDGEQFF